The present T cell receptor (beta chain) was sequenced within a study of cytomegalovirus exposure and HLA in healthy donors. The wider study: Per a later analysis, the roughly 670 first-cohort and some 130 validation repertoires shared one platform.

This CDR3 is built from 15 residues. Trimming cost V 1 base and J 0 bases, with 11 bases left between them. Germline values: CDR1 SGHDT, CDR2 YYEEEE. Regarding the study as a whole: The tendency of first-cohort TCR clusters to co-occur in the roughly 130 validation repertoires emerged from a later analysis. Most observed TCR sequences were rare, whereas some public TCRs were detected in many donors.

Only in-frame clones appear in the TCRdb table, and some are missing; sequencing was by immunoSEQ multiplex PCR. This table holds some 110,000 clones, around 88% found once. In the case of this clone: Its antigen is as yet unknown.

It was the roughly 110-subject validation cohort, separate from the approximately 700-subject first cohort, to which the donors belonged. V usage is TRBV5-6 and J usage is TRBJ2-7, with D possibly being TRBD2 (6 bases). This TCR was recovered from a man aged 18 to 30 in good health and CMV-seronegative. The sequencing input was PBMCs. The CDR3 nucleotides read TGTGCCAGCAGCTTGTGGCTAGCGAGCTCCTACGAGCAGTACTTC. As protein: CASSLWLASSYEQYF.